The 26 T cell receptor beta chains given below trace back to one sample, sequenced in a study of cytomegalovirus exposure and HLA in healthy donors. The PCR was carried out with 60 Vbeta primers and 13 Jbeta primers. The repertoire was sequenced with immunoSEQ multiplex PCR; TCRdb's copy has only in-frame clones and lacks some. The sample comprises around 150,000 clones, around 78% of which are singletons, and 1% rests with the top ten. Sequenced: PBMCs. The source is a woman aged 40-49 years in good health and CMV-seronegative.

In DNA, the CDR3 is TGTGCCTGGAGTGGGGACAGGGCATCCTATGGCTACACCTTC. This gives the protein CAWSGDRASYGYTF. The V and J genes are TRBV30 and TRBJ1-2; 9 bases align to TRBD1. Per the germline V gene, CDR1 is GTSNPN and CDR2 is SVGIG (reference sequence). V lost 1 base, J lost 4 bases, and 4 bases stayed unmatched. The CDR3 loop spans 14 amino acids.

The genes are TRBV7-2 and TRBJ2-3, with TRBD1 matching 7 bases. V lost 5 bases to trimming and J lost 6 bases; unmatched junction nucleotides: 14. Germline-derived CDR1 and CDR2 are SGHTA and FQGNSA. The CDR3 loop spans 16 amino acids. CDR3 protein: CASSPVSGGPRDTQYF. As DNA, the CDR3 is TGTGCCAGCAGCCCGGTGTCAGGGGGACCCAGGGATACGCAGTATTTT.

The chain joins TRBV30 to TRBJ1-5, with a possible D match to TRBD1 (5 bases). Germline V CDR1 and CDR2: GTSNPN, SVGIG (reference sequence). The CDR3 is 13 amino acids. Trimming removed 0 bases at V and 5 bases at J, with 8 bases between. CDR3 loop: CAWSVETDQPQHF. The CDR3, as DNA: TGTGCCTGGAGTGTCGAGACAGATCAGCCCCAGCATTTT.

V is TRBV6-1 and J is TRBJ1-1, with TRBD1 as a possible D gene (6 bases). This CDR3 spans 13 amino acids. Germline V CDR1 and CDR2: MNHNS, SASEGT. Trimming left V 7 bases short and J 0 bases short, with 9 bases between. CDR3 protein: CASTRTVNTEAFF. In nucleotides, the CDR3 is TGTGCCAGCACCCGGACAGTGAACACTGAAGCTTTCTTT.

CDR3 sequence: CASSRSSGTLTYNEQFF. The DNA of the CDR3 is TGTGCCAGCAGTCGCTCTAGCGGGACCCTGACCTACAATGAGCAGTTCTTC. The V call is TRBV13, the J call TRBJ2-1, with 9 bases aligning to TRBD2. J lost 2 bases, V lost 6 bases, and 11 bases had no gene match. This CDR3 spans 17 amino acids. The germline CDR1 and CDR2 sequences are PRHDT and FYEKMQ (reference sequence). The variable domain in full, completed from reference TRBV13 and TRBJ2-1, reads AAGVIQSPRHLIKEKRETATLKCYPIPRHDTVYWYQQGPGQDPQFLISFYEKMQSDKGSIPDRFSAQQFSDYHSELNMSSLELGDSALYFCASSRSSGTLTYNEQFFGPGTRLTVL.

This clone appeared a few times. The rearrangement joins TRBV11-2 to TRBJ2-2; no reliable D call. CDR1 and CDR2 from the germline V gene are SGHAT and FQNNGV. The germline V and J ends were trimmed by 7 bases and 6 bases, with 24 bases remaining between them. This CDR3 is 17 amino acids long. The CDR3 loop reads CASTTSTGSSAAGELFF. The CDR3 coding sequence is TGTGCCAGCACCACTTCTACCGGGTCCTCGGCGGCCGGGGAGCTGTTTTTT.

The chain uses TRBV7-3 and TRBJ2-3; 11 nucleotides line up with TRBD1. The germline V gene encodes CDR1 SGHTA and CDR2 FQGTGA. V was pared by 4 bases and J by 5 bases, with 2 bases of the junction left unmatched. This CDR3 is built from 14 residues. This CDR3 reads CASSSGQGVDTQYF. The CDR3 DNA sequence: TGTGCCAGCAGCTCGGGACAGGGGGTAGATACGCAGTATTTT.

The chain carries TRBV5-1 and TRBJ1-4; tentatively, D is TRBD1 (5 bases). V was cut by 3 bases and J by 8 bases, with 14 bases left in between. The germline V gene encodes CDR1 SGHRS and CDR2 YFSETQ. This CDR3 contains 14 residues. CDR3 loop: CASSSDKNPEKLFF. In DNA, the CDR3 is TGCGCCAGCAGCTCGGACAAAAACCCCGAAAAACTGTTTTTT.

This clone was recorded only once. The rearrangement links TRBV5-6 to TRBJ2-7, with 8 bases that match TRBD2. The V gene end was trimmed by 3 bases and the J gene end by 5 bases; junction bases not matched to a gene: 10. The CDR3 extends over 15 amino acids. The germline V gene has CDR1 SGHDT and CDR2 YYEEEE. The CDR3 sequence: CASSYTGTRGNEQYF. The CDR3, as DNA: TGTGCCAGCAGCTACACCGGGACTAGAGGAAACGAGCAGTACTTC.

V is TRBV7-9 and J is TRBJ1-6; TRBD1 aligns across 8 bases. Germline CDR1 SEHNR, CDR2 FQNEAQ (reference sequence). The CDR3 spans 13 residues. Trimming took 4 bases from V and 9 from J; bases not matched to a gene: 2. CDR3 coding DNA: TGTGCCAGCAGCTCCACAGGGGGTTCACCCCTCCACTTT. Its translation: CASSSTGGSPLHF. Based on the CDR3 plus reference TRBV7-9 and TRBJ1-6, the full variable domain is DTGVSQNPRHKITKRGQNVTFRCDPISEHNRLYWYRQTLGQGPEFLTYFQNEAQLEKSRLLSDRFSAERPKGSFSTLEIQRTEQGDSAMYLCASSSTGGSPLHFGNGTRLTVT.

The chain recombines TRBV12-5 with TRBJ2-7; D is ambiguous. Germline assignment: CDR1 LGHNT and CDR2 FRNRAP. CDR3 length equals 13 residues. V lost 3 bases to trimming and J lost 5 bases, with 11 bases between them. This CDR3 reads CASGLGGVDEQYF. The CDR3 region has the DNA TGTGCTAGTGGTTTAGGTGGAGTGGACGAGCAGTACTTC.

The chain has TRBV18 and TRBJ1-1; 8 nucleotides agree with TRBD1. V shed 6 bases and J 3 bases; nucleotides not matched to a gene: 9. CDR1 and CDR2 from the germline V gene are KGHSH and LQKENI. The CDR3 runs 15 residues. Written as DNA, the CDR3 is TGTGCCAGCTCCCCGATTCAGGGGGCGGACACTGAAGCTTTCTTT. Translated, it gives CASSPIQGADTEAFF.

This clone appeared a single time. The V gene is TRBV4-1, the J gene TRBJ1-2; D is possibly TRBD1 (5 bases). This CDR3 spans 17 amino acids. CDR1 and CDR2 from the germline V gene are MGHRA and YSYEKL. The V end was cut by 0 bases, the J end by 5 bases, with 19 bases between. CDR3 DNA: TGCGCCAGCAGCCAAGAGTATGTTCGTCGGGGGGATTATGGCTACACCTTC. Its protein is CASSQEYVRRGDYGYTF.

The chain carries TRBV4-2 and TRBJ2-7, with 9 positions matching TRBD2. Trimming at V came to 2 bases and at J to 2 bases, leaving 4 bases not matched to a gene. This CDR3 has 15 amino acids. Germline CDR1 reads LGHNA; CDR2 reads YNFKEQ. In DNA form, the CDR3 reads TGTGCCAGCAGCCAACTAGCGGGGCTCCCCTACGAGCAGTACTTC. Its protein is CASSQLAGLPYEQYF.

The rearrangement joins TRBV11-1 to TRBJ2-1; 8 nucleotides agree with TRBD2. Trimming at V came to 4 bases and at J to 6 bases, leaving 11 bases not matched to a gene. From germline, CDR1 is SGHAT and CDR2 FQDESV (reference sequence). The CDR3 contains 16 residues. The CDR3 DNA reads TGTGCCAGCAGCTCGCTTAGCGGGATTGATTTCAATGAGCAGTTCTTC. Translating gives CASSSLSGIDFNEQFF.

This rearrangement joins TRBV28 to TRBJ2-3; D gene uncertain. CDR1 and CDR2 (germline): MDHEN, SYDVKM. Trimming pared 5 bases from V and 0 bases from J, leaving 12 bases between. CDR3 length equals 15 residues. The CDR3 nucleotides are TGTGCCAGCAGTGGGCAGACCTTAAGCACAGATACGCAGTATTTT. It yields the protein CASSGQTLSTDTQYF.

This clone came up a few times. V usage is TRBV6-6 and J usage is TRBJ2-7; TRBD1 matches at 9 bases. V dropped 8 bases and J dropped 3; count of bases not matched to a gene: 8. Germline CDR1 reads MNHNY; CDR2 reads SVGAGI (reference sequence). This CDR3 spans 14 amino acids. CDR3 region: CASFIGTGIYEQYF. The DNA for the CDR3 is TGTGCCAGCTTTATAGGGACAGGGATCTACGAGCAGTACTTC.

The chain has TRBV5-1 and TRBJ2-1, with D perhaps matching TRBD2 (6 bases). Trimming pared 3 bases from V and 5 bases from J, leaving 12 bases between. CDR3 length: 14 residues. Germline loops: CDR1 SGHRS, CDR2 YFSETQ. In DNA form, the CDR3 reads TGCGCCAGCAGCTACGGGGGAACAAACAATGAGCAGTTCTTC. It specifies CASSYGGTNNEQFF.

Turning to this clone: This sample also contains other DNA sequences that code for the same CDR3. V gene TRBV28 combines with J gene TRBJ2-7, with 9 bases matching TRBD1. V lost 5 bases, J lost 2 bases, and 1 base stayed unmatched. The CDR3 extends over 13 amino acids. Germline-derived CDR1 and CDR2 are MDHEN and SYDVKM. The chain's CDR3 is CASSGTGPYEQYF. DNA for the CDR3: TGTGCCAGCAGTGGGACAGGGCCCTACGAGCAGTACTTC.

V is TRBV6-1 and J is TRBJ2-7, with 7 positions matching TRBD2. With 4 bases clipped from V and 0 bases from J, the junction kept 9 bases outside the gene matches. Germline loops: CDR1 MNHNS, CDR2 SASEGT. The CDR3 runs to 16 residues. The DNA of the CDR3 is TGTGCCAGCAGTGGGGGGGGAAGCGGGCCCTCCTACGAGCAGTACTTC. Translation: CASSGGGSGPSYEQYF.

V usage is TRBV11-2 and J usage is TRBJ2-7; TRBD2 is a possible D gene (5 bases). CDR1 and CDR2 from the germline V gene are SGHAT and FQNNGV. The V end was cut by 5 bases, the J end by 6 bases, with 11 bases between. CDR3 length equals 12 residues. This chain's CDR3 is CASSLSGAEQYF. In nucleotides, the CDR3 is TGTGCCAGCAGCCTCAGCGGCGCCGAGCAGTACTTC.

This clone occurred a few times. This chain connects TRBV25-1 to TRBJ1-3; D not certain. Germline assignment: CDR1 MGHDK and CDR2 SYGVNS. This CDR3 has 13 residues. V was cut by 5 bases and J by 3 bases, with 8 bases left in between. The CDR3 bases are TGTGCCAGCAGTAGAACAGATGGAAACACCATATATTTT. Protein: CASSRTDGNTIYF. The variable domain in full, with the rest retrieved from reference TRBV25-1 and TRBJ1-3, is EADIYQTPRYLVIGTGKKITLECSQTMGHDKMYWYQQDPGMELHLIHYSYGVNSTEKGDLSSESTVSRIRTEHFPLTLESARPSHTSQYLCASSRTDGNTIYFGEGSWLTVV.

This clone has a single count. The V gene is TRBV11-3, the J gene TRBJ2-2; 7 nucleotides match TRBD1. CDR1 is SGHNT, CDR2 YENEEA, per germline. The CDR3 is 16 residues long. The trim removed 6 bases at V and 2 bases at J, leaving 9 bases unmatched. The CDR3 protein is CASRALRDRNTGELFF. DNA for the CDR3: TGTGCCAGCAGAGCACTCCGGGACAGAAACACCGGGGAGCTGTTTTTT.

This chain uses TRBV9 with TRBJ1-2; 7 bases line up with TRBD1. Germline CDR1 SGDLS, CDR2 YYNGEE. V lost 0 bases to trimming and J lost 7 bases; unmatched junction nucleotides: 3. The CDR3 is 13 residues long. DNA for the CDR3: TGTGCCAGCAGCGTAGGAGGGGGCGGTGGCTACACCTTC. It specifies CASSVGGGGGYTF. The full variable domain, with the rest looked up from reference TRBV9 and TRBJ1-2, is DSGVTQTPKHLITATGQRVTLRCSPRSGDLSVYWYQQSLDQGLQFLIQYYNGEERAKGNILERFSAQQFPDLHSELNLSSLELGDSALYFCASSVGGGGGYTFGSGTRLTVV.

The genes are TRBV6-6 and TRBJ2-3; no firm D call. CDR1 and CDR2 (germline): MNHNY, SVGAGI (reference sequence). The CDR3 has 14 residues. Trimming left V 2 bases short and J 4 bases short, with 10 bases between. The CDR3 sequence is CASSYPAEADTQYF. The CDR3 DNA reads as TGTGCCAGCAGTTACCCCGCTGAGGCAGATACGCAGTATTTT.

This clone was detected only once. This chain uses TRBV21-1 with TRBJ1-5; TRBD1, the D gene given by the table, was not confirmed from the DNA. TRBV21-1 is a listed pseudogene. The length of the CDR3 is 20 residues. The CDR3 here is CASSKAWQGAWVNSNQPQHF. DNA for the CDR3: TGTGCCAGCAGCAAAGCGTGGCAGGGGGCTTGGGTGAATAGCAATCAGCCCCAGCATTTT.